The 29 T cell receptor beta chains in this list originate from one sample, sequenced in a study of regulatory T cells in long-lasting Graves disease. Specified time point: persistent/refractory GD, antithyroid drugs over 5 years with positive TRAb. The TCR library was made from RNA that had been extracted from PBMCs in TRIzol. Construction of the TCR beta libraries employed iRepertoire HTBI primers in conjunction with Arm-PCR of CDR3 regions. Via MiXCR, TCRdb re-called the multiplex PCR reads, giving one row per CDR3 protein. The sample holds hundreds of thousands of distinct CDR3 sequences, around 20% seen once. The source material was peripheral blood mononuclear cells (PBMCs), sampled when the disease was refractory, from a patient treated with antithyroid drugs. These receptors came from a female donor with Graves disease.

This clonotype appeared a few times. The rearrangement links TRBV7-9 to TRBJ1-1, with D perhaps TRBD1 (6 bases). The germline V gene has CDR1 SEHNR and CDR2 FQNEAQ (reference sequence). CDR3 length equals 13 residues. Deletions cut 7 bases from V and 5 bases from J, with 14 bases between. CDR3 coding DNA: TGTGCCAGCAACCTACAGGGACGGACTGAAGCTTTCTTT. Its protein product is CASNLQGRTEAFF. Supplemented by reference TRBV7-9 and TRBJ1-1, the full variable domain reads DTGVSQNPRHKITKRGQNVTFRCDPISEHNRLYWYRQTLGQGPEFLTYFQNEAQLEKSRLLSDRFSAERPKGSFSTLEIQRTEQGDSAMYLCASNLQGRTEAFFGQGTRLTVV.

This clonotype was counted between two and nine times. The V gene is TRBV29-1, the J gene TRBJ1-1, with 7 bases lining up with TRBD1. The trim removed 4 bases at V and 3 bases at J, leaving 8 bases unmatched. The CDR3 has 14 amino acids. The V gene's germline CDR1 is SQVTM and CDR2 ANQGSEA. In DNA form, the CDR3 reads TGCAGCGTTGCAAGGGGGCGACGGGACACTGAAGCTTTCTTT. The encoded protein is CSVARGRRDTEAFF.

The chain carries TRBV30 and TRBJ1-2, with 8 positions matching TRBD1. J gave up 0 bases and V 5 bases, and 11 bases lay outside the gene matches. There are 16 residues in the CDR3. Germline CDR1 is GTSNPN and CDR2 is SVGIG (reference sequence). In nucleotides, the CDR3 is TGTGCCTGGTCTTGGACAGGGACCTTTCCTAACTATGGCTACACCTTC. Amino acid sequence: CAWSWTGTFPNYGYTF.

The table lists this clonotype with many counts. V and J are TRBV10-1 and TRBJ2-5; D is possibly TRBD1 (5 bases). The CDR3 is 15 residues long. CDR1 and CDR2 from the germline V gene are WNHNN and SYGVQD (reference sequence). The V end lost 1 base, the J end lost 0 bases, and 9 bases lay between the germline ends. The CDR3 loop is CASSEWTMYQETQYF. In DNA form, the CDR3 reads TGCGCCAGCAGTGAGTGGACAATGTACCAAGAGACCCAGTACTTC.

This clonotype appeared many times. The chain links TRBV3-1 to TRBJ1-4; D is uncertain. The V end lost 4 bases, the J end lost 0 bases, and 12 bases lay between the germline ends. The CDR3 consists of 16 residues. In germline, CDR1 is LGHDT, CDR2 YNNKEL (reference sequence). In nucleotides, the CDR3 is TGTGCCAGCAGCCTTCCCCGAGGTCCAACTAATGAAAAACTGTTTTTT. Protein: CASSLPRGPTNEKLFF.

In this sample, this clonotype turned up a few times. The chain recombines TRBV28 with TRBJ2-1; weak D call: TRBD2 (6 bases). CDR3 length: 15 residues. CDR1 and CDR2 (germline): MDHEN, SYDVKM. V was pared by 6 bases and J by 5 bases, with 17 bases between. CDR3 loop: CASSQRGSGHNEQFF. The CDR3, as DNA: TGTGCCAGCAGCCAGAGGGGTAGCGGCCACAATGAGCAGTTCTTC.

This clonotype has a count of ten or more. The chain recombines TRBV28 with TRBJ2-7, with TRBD2 as a possible D gene (5 bases). The V gene's germline CDR1 is MDHEN and CDR2 SYDVKM. This CDR3 comprises 14 residues. The ends were cut back, 1 base at V and 0 bases at J, with 7 bases in the middle. In DNA, the CDR3 is TGTGCCAGCAGTTTATACGGGAACTCCTACGAGCAGTACTTC. Translating it yields CASSLYGNSYEQYF.

The V and J genes are TRBV6-2 or TRBV6-3 and TRBJ2-1, with D perhaps TRBD1 (6 bases). V lost 11 bases and J 4 bases, leaving 18 bases between the germline ends. This CDR3 is 14 amino acids long. Germline V CDR1 and CDR2: MNHEY, SVGEGT. Here the CDR3 reads CAGNRDTLYNEQFF. CDR3 DNA sequence: TGTGCCGGTAACCGGGACACCTTGTACAATGAGCAGTTCTTC.

The V call is TRBV12-3 or TRBV12-4, the J call TRBJ1-1; no firm D call. The CDR3 has 16 amino acids. V was shortened by 7 bases and J by 3 bases, with 21 bases between the two germline ends. CDR3 in DNA: TGTGCCAGCACGCCCCTGGCGTGGAGGGAGCACACTGAAGCTTTCTTT. This gives the protein CASTPLAWREHTEAFF.

This clonotype was detected many times. V usage is TRBV2 and J usage is TRBJ1-2, with D possibly being TRBD1 (5 bases). Germline lookup yields CDR1 SNHLY and CDR2 FYNNEI. V dropped 8 bases and J dropped 8 bases, with 21 bases sitting between them. This CDR3 is built from 14 residues. The CDR3 loop is CASGGPMVGEGYTF. In DNA form, the CDR3 reads TGTGCCAGCGGGGGACCGATGGTAGGTGAAGGCTACACCTTC.

This chain joins TRBV5-6 and TRBJ2-6; possibly TRBD1 for D (6 bases). The V gene lost 7 bases and the J gene lost 0 bases, with 17 bases spanning the gap. Germline V gene lookup returns CDR1 SGHDT and CDR2 YYEEEE. The length of the CDR3 is 17 residues. The CDR3 protein is CASDGQSLSSGANVLTF. The DNA for the CDR3 is TGTGCCAGCGACGGACAGAGCCTTTCCTCTGGGGCCAACGTCCTGACTTTC.

This chain uses TRBV18 with TRBJ1-5, with D perhaps TRBD1 (5 bases). V was shortened by 6 bases and J by 9 bases, with 15 bases between the two germline ends. The CDR3 has 13 residues. The germline V gene has CDR1 KGHSH and CDR2 LQKENI. In DNA, the CDR3 is TGTGCCAGCTCTTCCGGGGCCCTGGGGCCCCAGCATTTT. Translating gives CASSSGALGPQHF.

This clonotype has a count of ten or more. The chain joins TRBV27 to TRBJ2-5; 9 positions agree with TRBD1. The trim removed 2 bases at V and 5 bases at J, leaving 6 bases unmatched. This CDR3 has 15 amino acids. Germline loops: CDR1 MNHEY, CDR2 SMNVEV (reference sequence). This CDR3 is CASSLHGTGRETQYF. The CDR3 DNA reads as TGTGCCAGCAGTTTACACGGGACAGGGAGGGAGACCCAGTACTTC.

In its sample, this clonotype was seen many times. V usage is TRBV12-3 or TRBV12-4 and J usage is TRBJ1-5; D ambiguous. The V end was cut by 6 bases, the J end by 4 bases, with 13 bases between. The CDR3 covers 14 residues. The CDR3 sequence: CASSHLGVNQPQHF. The CDR3 coding sequence is TGTGCCAGCAGCCATCTCGGGGTTAATCAGCCCCAGCATTTT.

At least ten counts were recorded for this clonotype. The chain uses TRBV7-2 and TRBJ1-2; a possible D gene is TRBD1 (6 bases). V was cut by 1 base and J by 8 bases, with 14 bases left in between. The germline CDR1 and CDR2 sequences are SGHTA and FQGNSA. The CDR3 extends over 14 amino acids. The CDR3 DNA reads TGTGCCAGCAGCTTAGAGCCCAGGGGCCAGGGCTACACCTTC. Translating it yields CASSLEPRGQGYTF.

This clonotype was found many times. The genes are TRBV6-1 and TRBJ2-7; 9 bases map to TRBD1. Germline CDR1 MNHNS, CDR2 SASEGT. Unmatched junction bases numbered 9, after V lost 8 bases and J lost 7 bases. The CDR3 contains 13 residues. The CDR3 sequence is CASHRDRAGEQYF. CDR3 coding DNA: TGTGCCAGCCACCGGGACAGGGCCGGTGAGCAGTACTTC.

This clonotype was seen at least ten times. The J gene is TRBJ2-4, the V gene TRBV6-2 or TRBV6-3; D perhaps matches TRBD2 (6 bases). Per the germline V gene, CDR1 is MNHEY and CDR2 is SVGEGT. CDR3 length equals 17 residues. Trimming left V 5 bases short and J 0 bases short, with 17 bases between. The CDR3: CASSEGPGRLAKNIQYF. The CDR3, as DNA: TGTGCCAGCAGTGAAGGACCCGGGAGATTAGCCAAAAACATTCAGTACTTC.

J is TRBJ2-7 and V is TRBV6-2 or TRBV6-3; no firm D call. The V gene lost 7 bases and the J gene lost 2 bases, with 9 bases spanning the gap. Germline V gives CDR1 MNHEY, CDR2 SVGEGT. The CDR3 runs 12 residues. Here the CDR3 reads CASKTETYEQYF. CDR3 nucleotide sequence: TGTGCCAGCAAAACAGAAACCTACGAGCAGTACTTC.

This chain uses TRBV9 with TRBJ2-5, with TRBD2 matching 8 bases. J gave up 2 bases and V 4 bases, and 10 bases lay outside the gene matches. Looked up from germline, CDR1 is SGDLS and CDR2 is YYNGEE. The CDR3 spans 16 residues. This CDR3 reads CASSPRGGGPQETQYF. As DNA, the CDR3 is TGTGCCAGCAGCCCCCGGGGGGGCGGCCCACAAGAGACCCAGTACTTC.

V gene TRBV24-1 combines with J gene TRBJ2-7; D is undetermined. Germline lookup yields CDR1 KGHDR and CDR2 SFDVKD. V shed 9 bases and J shed 9 bases, with 23 bases lying between them. The CDR3 sequence is 14 residues long. The chain's CDR3 is CATRWAPESRSQYF. Here the CDR3 DNA reads TGTGCCACCCGATGGGCACCGGAATCCAGGTCGCAGTACTTC.

This clonotype was observed a handful of times. The chain employs TRBV20-1 and TRBJ2-5; 9 nucleotides agree with TRBD2. Unmatched junction bases numbered 13, after V lost 6 bases and J lost 2 bases. The CDR3 runs 16 residues. CDR1 is DFQATT, CDR2 SNEGSKA, per germline (reference sequence). The CDR3 DNA follows: TGCAGTGCCCCCCCGGGACTAGCTACGGAACAAGAGACCCAGTACTTC. This encodes CSAPPGLATEQETQYF.

This clonotype was counted between two and nine times. A read error is likely, as this CDR3 ends without the conserved phenylalanine or tryptophan. This sequence joins TRBV28 and TRBJ1-2; 7 positions match TRBD1. The germline CDR1 and CDR2 sequences are MDHEN and SYDVKM. Trimming removed 5 bases from V and 3 bases from J; junction bases left unmatched: 9. The CDR3 covers 15 residues. The CDR3 DNA reads as TGTGCCAGCAGTCCACGGGGCAGGGGGGACTATGGCTACACCCTC. It codes for CASSPRGRGDYGYTL.

This clonotype was counted a single time. The V and J genes are TRBV29-1 and TRBJ2-7, with no clear D. Germline CDR1 is SQVTM and CDR2 is ANQGSEA. The CDR3 runs to 11 residues. Trimming took off 5 bases at V and 7 bases at J, with 12 bases between the two ends. CDR3: CSVLSSSEQYF. The CDR3 DNA follows: TGCAGCGTTCTCAGTTCTTCAGAGCAGTACTTC.

This clonotype was seen at least ten times. V usage is TRBV11-2 and J usage is TRBJ2-7; TRBD1 matches at 7 bases. The V gene's germline CDR1 is SGHAT and CDR2 FQNNGV. V gave up 5 bases and J gave up 5 bases; unmatched junction bases: 12. The CDR3 spans 15 residues. CDR3 loop: CASSTGDRASNEQYF. CDR3 nucleotide sequence: TGTGCCAGCAGCACCGGAGACAGGGCCTCAAACGAGCAGTACTTC.

This clonotype was recorded many times. The rearrangement joins TRBV30 to TRBJ2-6, with D possibly being TRBD1 (6 bases). V gave up 4 bases and J gave up 0 bases, with 16 bases separating them. The CDR3 runs to 17 residues. The germline V gene encodes CDR1 GTSNPN and CDR2 SVGIG (reference sequence). The chain's CDR3 is CAWTMTGPLSGANVLTF. The CDR3, as DNA: TGTGCCTGGACTATGACAGGTCCACTCTCTGGGGCCAACGTCCTGACTTTC.

The sample holds a few counts of this clonotype. This chain links TRBV6-1 with TRBJ1-2, with D possibly TRBD1 on 5 matching bases. This CDR3 is 15 amino acids long. Per germline, CDR1 MNHNS and CDR2 SASEGT. The V end was cut by 5 bases, the J end by 13 bases, with 26 bases between. The CDR3 region is CASSRNRDAGPTGTF. The CDR3 region has the DNA TGTGCCAGCAGTCGAAACCGGGACGCCGGACCCACCGGCACCTTC.

This clonotype was detected only a few times. The V gene is TRBV6-1, the J gene TRBJ2-7; TRBD1 aligns across 8 bases. This CDR3 spans 15 amino acids. V lost 6 bases and J lost 3; bases outside the gene matches: 10. CDR1 is MNHNS, CDR2 SASEGT, per germline. CDR3 DNA sequence: TGTGCCAGCAGAAACCCCGGGACAGGTCGCTACGAGCAGTACTTC. It specifies CASRNPGTGRYEQYF.

This clonotype was seen many times. V gene TRBV12-3 or TRBV12-4 combines with J gene TRBJ1-4; possible D gene TRBD1, 5 bases. The CDR3 covers 13 residues. The V end was cut by 6 bases, the J end by 5 bases, with 10 bases between. The CDR3 nucleotides read TGTGCCAGCAGATCGGGACCGAATGAAAAACTGTTTTTT. Encoded protein: CASRSGPNEKLFF.

This clonotype has just a few counts. This rearrangement joins TRBV10-2 to TRBJ2-7; 11 bases map to TRBD2. Germline CDR1 reads WSHSY; CDR2 reads SAAADI. The CDR3 loop spans 15 amino acids. V shed 9 bases and J 6 bases; nucleotides not matched to a gene: 13. The CDR3 DNA reads TGCGCCAGTAAAAAGACTAGCGGGGAGTCTGGCGAGCAGTACTTC. This gives the protein CASKKTSGESGEQYF.